One TCR beta chain is described in this entry. Antigen: not known. The source of the sample is a study of cytomegalovirus exposure and HLA in healthy donors. Regarding the study as a whole: Presence/absence comparisons presumed near-even sequencing depth among donors.

Primers: 60 Vbeta forward and 13 Jbeta reverse. Per the original methods: Later analysis identified tens of millions of unique TCR beta chains, 9 million to 13 million shared. Method: immunoSEQ multiplex PCR; TCRdb's copy keeps in-frame clones and lacks some. V and J calls plus clone size are reproduced from that table; the DNA served to infer D and trimming. Here the sample spans around 160,000 clones, 70% to 90% being singletons. The length of the CDR3 is 15 residues. CDR1 is MNHNS and CDR2 is SASEGT in the germline V gene. Trimming cost V 0 bases and J 4 bases, with 10 bases left between them. V is TRBV6-1 and J is TRBJ1-3; D possibly corresponds to TRBD1 (6 bases). Sequencing was carried out using PBMCs. The sequence came from a man between 18 and 35 years old in good health and CMV-seropositive. CDR3 amino acids: CASSEATGIGNTIYF. The CDR3 DNA reads as TGTGCCAGCAGTGAAGCCACAGGGATCGGAAACACCATATATTTT.